This is a list of T cell receptor beta chains from one sample in a study of OX40 agonist ivuxolimab in advanced cancers. Sequencing was performed with immunoSEQ multiplex PCR; in TCRdb, only in-frame clones are kept and a portion is missing. The data show some 50,000 clones, with roughly 94% seen just once and 11% held by the top ten. The sequencing here drew on CD4+ or CD8+ T cells sorted from blood, taken in a trial of the OX40 agonist ivuxolimab. These receptors all stem from an adult with an advanced solid tumor such as melanoma, head and neck, liver or kidney cancer. CDR3s include the opening cysteine and the closing phenylalanine or tryptophan. The D gene is left open where the match is weak. The size of a clone is reported for some rows only, either as once, few or many, or as a class for expanded clones.

v_call,d_call,cdr3_length,j_call,clone_size,cdr3_nt,cdr3_aa
TRBV19,TRBD1,13,TRBJ2-7,.,TGTGCCAGTAGTATCGCAGGGGGTTACGAGCAGTACTTC,CASSIAGGYEQYF
TRBV7-6,.,15,TRBJ2-1,.,TGTGCCAGCAGCTTACGCGAGAGCTCCTACAATGAGCAGTTCTTC,CASSLRESSYNEQFF
TRBV5-1,.,19,TRBJ1-1,once,TGCGCCAGCAGCTTGGACGAGTCGACTGGGTTATGGGTGAACACTGAAGCTTTCTTT,CASSLDESTGLWVNTEAFF
TRBV4-3,TRBD1,16,TRBJ2-3,.,TGCGCCAGCAGCCCGCTGGGACAGGGAGTTACAGATACGCAGTATTTT,CASSPLGQGVTDTQYF
TRBV7-2,.,15,TRBJ1-4,.,TGTGCCAGCAGCTTTCTTCCGACAACTAATGAAAAACTGTTTTTT,CASSFLPTTNEKLFF
TRBV6-5,.,15,TRBJ2-1,.,TGTGCCAGCAGCCCGACGTCCTCCTCCTACAATGAGCAGTTCTTC,CASSPTSSSYNEQFF
TRBV28,.,17,TRBJ1-5,.,TGTGCCAGCAGTTTACAATTCCGGACAGATAGCAATCAGCCCCAGCATTTT,CASSLQFRTDSNQPQHF
TRBV10-3,.,16,TRBJ2-7,.,TGTGCCATCAGTGAGTGGGGGAACCACCCTTCCTACGAGCAGTACTTC,CAISEWGNHPSYEQYF
TRBV30,.,14,TRBJ1-5,.,TGTGCCTGGAGTGCAGGGATCTCCAATCAGCCCCAGCATTTT,CAWSAGISNQPQHF
TRBV27,TRBD1,15,TRBJ2-7,.,TGTGCCAGCAGTGCCGTACAGGGGGCTCAGTTCGAGCAGTACTTC,CASSAVQGAQFEQYF
TRBV5-4,.,15,TRBJ2-1,.,TGTGCCAGCAGCTTGGGGGCGAGCTCCTACAATGAGCAGTTCTTC,CASSLGASSYNEQFF
TRBV15,.,17,TRBJ1-5,.,TGTGCCACCAGCAAAACCAGTAGCCGCTATAGCAATCAGCCCCAGCATTTT,CATSKTSSRYSNQPQHF
TRBV6-1,.,13,TRBJ2-7,.,TGTGCCAGCAGTGAATGGGGCGCCTACGAGCAGTACTTC,CASSEWGAYEQYF
TRBV5-1,.,14,TRBJ2-1,.,TGCGCCAGCAGAACCTCAGGACAGTACAATGAGCAGTTCTTC,CASRTSGQYNEQFF
TRBV9,.,18,TRBJ2-1,.,TGTGCCAGCAGCGTATTCAGCCGGGACGGCGAAATATACAATGAGCAGTTCTTC,CASSVFSRDGEIYNEQFF
TRBV7-9,.,14,TRBJ2-7,.,TGTGCCAGCAGCCAACCGTCGGCGACCTACGAGCAGTACTTC,CASSQPSATYEQYF
TRBV9,TRBD2,16,TRBJ2-2,once,TGTGCCAGCAGCGTAGGGACTAGCCGCACGGCCGGGGAGCTGTTTTTT,CASSVGTSRTAGELFF
TRBV5-6,.,12,TRBJ2-1,.,TGTGCCAGCAGCTTTGGCCTCTGGGGGCAGTTCTTC,CASSFGLWGQFF
TRBV28,TRBD2,14,TRBJ2-7,.,TGTGCCAGCAGCCCAACTAGCGGGATTAACGAGCAGTACTTC,CASSPTSGINEQYF
TRBV5-6,TRBD1,16,TRBJ1-6,.,TGTGCCAGCAGTTGGGACAGGGCGGGAATTAATTCACCCCTCCACTTT,CASSWDRAGINSPLHF
TRBV6-5,TRBD1,16,TRBJ2-1,.,TGTGCCAGCAGTTACACCCGGGACAGGGGATACAATGAGCAGTTCTTC,CASSYTRDRGYNEQFF
TRBV6-1,TRBD2,15,TRBJ2-7,.,TGTGCCAGCAGTGAAGCCCCAGCGGGGCCCTACGAGCAGTACTTC,CASSEAPAGPYEQYF
TRBV13,TRBD2,15,TRBJ2-3,.,TGTGCCAGCAGCCTAGCGGGAGGGCCACAAGATACGCAGTATTTT,CASSLAGGPQDTQYF
TRBV21-1,.,11,TRBJ2-1,few,TGTGCCAGCAGCACAGATAATGAGCAGTTCTTC,CASSTDNEQFF
TRBV11-2,.,15,TRBJ2-7,.,TGTGCCAGCAGCTTAGATTCGGAGGGGCCCTACGAGCAGTACTTC,CASSLDSEGPYEQYF
TRBV19,TRBD1,17,TRBJ2-2,.,TGTGCCAGTAGTACCTTACGGACAGGGGGCGCGACCGGGGAGCTGTTTTTT,CASSTLRTGGATGELFF
TRBV6-4,.,13,TRBJ1-1,.,TGTGCCAGCAGGGGGACTGGGAACACTGAAGCTTTCTTT,CASRGTGNTEAFF
TRBV2,TRBD2,13,TRBJ2-5,.,TGTGCCAGCAGTGAACCCGGGGGGGAGACCCAGTACTTC,CASSEPGGETQYF
TRBV7-9,TRBD2,15,TRBJ2-7,.,TGTGCCAGCAGCTTGAGCGGGAGGCCGACCAACGAGCAGTACTTC,CASSLSGRPTNEQYF